This TCR beta chain was identified in a study of blood T cell repertoires in COVID-19. TCRdb's copy holds only in-frame clones and misses some; the assay was immunoSEQ multiplex PCR. The data contain some 150,000 clones, around 89% of them singletons. Sequencing was done on a sample of peripheral blood. The source of this sequence is a man between 60 and 75 years old with active or convalescent COVID-19.

The CDR3, as DNA: TGTGCCAGCAGTTACGTGACAGGCTATGGCTACACCTTC. Amino acids: CASSYVTGYGYTF. V usage is TRBV6-2 or TRBV6-3 and J usage is TRBJ1-2; tentatively, D is TRBD1 (6 bases). This CDR3 comprises 13 residues. V shed 2 bases and J shed 4 bases, with 8 bases lying between them. CDR1 and CDR2 from the germline V gene are MNHEY and SVGEGT.